This T cell receptor (beta chain) was sequenced in a study of T-cell reconstitution after alpha-beta-depleted transplantation in children. The CDR3 is 14 amino acids. Trimming pared 6 bases from V and 6 bases from J, leaving 18 bases between. Germline V CDR1 and CDR2: DFQATT, SNEGSKA (reference sequence). Preparation of the TCRbeta library used unique molecular identifiers. From the PCR reads, TCRdb called clonotypes with MiXCR, one entry per CDR3 protein. This table has around 600,000 distinct CDR3 sequences, about 15% appearing once. The sample in question was PBMCs from the stem cell graft donor, obtained from the stem cell graft. This clonotype originated in a human donor who donated a stem cell graft to a child with acute myeloid leukemia. The J gene is TRBJ2-1, the V gene TRBV20-1; D assignment may be TRBD1 or TRBD2 (6 bases each). Written as DNA, the CDR3 is TGCAGTGCCAACCCCACGGGGGCCGGCAATGAGCAGTTCTTC. Translated, it gives CSANPTGAGNEQFF.